One sample yielded the 15 T cell receptor beta chains listed below, sequenced in a study of long-term antiretroviral therapy in people with HIV. At the survey level, the v3.0 immunoSEQ assay was run. Profiling relied on immunoSEQ multiplex PCR, and the TCRdb table lists in-frame clones only, not all of them. The sample holds 11,000 to 15,000 clones, 70% to 90% seen once. Sequencing used unsorted PBMCs, obtained 6.2 years after starting antiretroviral therapy. The origin of the receptors is a man aged 35 to 55 with HIV.

In its sample, this clone was seen once. The rearrangement joins TRBV9 to TRBJ1-3; D remains unclear. V was shortened by 2 bases and J by 0 bases, with 12 bases between the two germline ends. The CDR3 is 16 amino acids. Germline CDR1 is SGDLS and CDR2 is YYNGEE. CDR3 loop: CASSVSSLTSGNTIYF. The DNA for the CDR3 is TGTGCCAGCAGCGTTTCTTCTCTTACCTCTGGAAACACCATATATTTT.

This clone was picked up one time. The chain employs TRBV4-3 and TRBJ1-5; TRBD1 matches 9 bases. In germline, CDR1 is LGHNA, CDR2 YSLEER. The length of the CDR3 is 16 residues. J lost 5 bases, V lost 0 bases, and 5 bases had no gene match. The CDR3, as DNA: TGCGCCAGCAGCCAAGATGTCGGACAGGGGTATCAGCCCCAGCATTTT. Protein: CASSQDVGQGYQPQHF.

This chain connects TRBV9 to TRBJ1-2; 7 nucleotides match TRBD1. The V segment lost 4 bases and the J segment 8 bases; nucleotides outside the gene matches: 14. Germline V gene sequence: CDR1 SGDLS, CDR2 YYNGEE. This CDR3 spans 15 amino acids. The CDR3 region is CASSTRKTGEGGYTF. The CDR3 region has the DNA TGTGCCAGCAGCACGCGGAAAACAGGGGAGGGAGGCTACACCTTC.

J is TRBJ2-7 and V is TRBV4-1, with unresolved D. Germline V gives CDR1 MGHRA, CDR2 YSYEKL. There are 14 residues in the CDR3. V lost 3 bases, J lost 0 bases, and 9 bases lay in between. CDR3 in amino acids: CASSQLDNSYEQYF. The CDR3 DNA reads as TGCGCCAGCAGCCAGCTCGACAACTCCTACGAGCAGTACTTC.

A single count supports this clone. The chain combines TRBV29-1 with TRBJ1-1; TRBD1 matches at 8 bases. CDR3 length: 17 amino acids. CDR1 and CDR2 from the germline V gene are SQVTM and ANQGSEA. Unmatched junction bases numbered 14, after V lost 4 bases and J lost 1 base. The CDR3 bases are TGCAGCGTTGTTCTCCAAAGTGTCGGACAGGGGAACACTGAAGCTTTCTTT. This codes for CSVVLQSVGQGNTEAFF. The entire variable domain, with the rest obtained from reference TRBV29-1 and TRBJ1-1, is as follows: SAVISQKPSRDICQRGTSLTIQCQVDSQVTMMFWYRQQPGQSLTLIATANQGSEATYESGFVIDKFPISRPNLTFSTLTVSNMSPEDSSIYLCSVVLQSVGQGNTEAFFGQGTRLTVV.

This clone was picked up a small number of times. The chain uses TRBV11-2 and TRBJ2-1, with 7 bases matching TRBD1. The germline CDR1 and CDR2 sequences are SGHAT and FQNNGV. The ends lost 8 bases at V and 1 base at J; junction bases unmatched: 8. The CDR3 runs to 15 residues. The CDR3 bases are TGTGCCAGCTTAACAGGGGTGGGGTCCTACAATGAGCAGTTCTTC. Protein product: CASLTGVGSYNEQFF.

The J gene is TRBJ2-3, the V gene TRBV28; the match to TRBD1 covers 9 bases. CDR1 MDHEN and CDR2 SYDVKM come from the germline V gene. V was clipped by 7 bases and J by 6 bases; unmatched bases: 8. CDR3 length equals 14 residues. CDR3: CASTTGQGIDTQYF. The CDR3 DNA is TGTGCCAGCACCACGGGACAGGGTATTGATACGCAGTATTTT.

The chain joins TRBV13 to TRBJ1-2, with 7 bases identical to TRBD1. CDR1 and CDR2 from the germline V gene are PRHDT and FYEKMQ (reference sequence). There are 15 residues in the CDR3. The ends lost 5 bases at V and 4 bases at J; junction bases unmatched: 10. The CDR3 here is CASSPGGRRLYGYTF. Written as DNA, the CDR3 is TGTGCCAGCAGCCCAGGGGGTCGGCGCCTCTATGGCTACACCTTC.

The V call is TRBV29-1, the J call TRBJ2-7, with D possibly being TRBD1 or TRBD2 (5 bases each). Trimming removed 4 bases from V and 0 bases from J, with 7 bases in between. CDR3 length: 12 amino acids. Per germline, CDR1 SQVTM and CDR2 ANQGSEA. CDR3 nucleotides: TGCAGCGTTGGGGGGTTCTCCTACGAGCAGTACTTC. Protein product: CSVGGFSYEQYF.

The chain is built from TRBV25-1 and TRBJ1-4; 7 bases map to TRBD1. CDR1 is MGHDK and CDR2 is SYGVNS in the germline V gene. The CDR3 is 13 residues long. With V trimmed by 5 bases and J by 8 bases, 5 bases remained unmatched. CDR3 DNA: TGTGCCAGCAGTAGGCAGGGGGAGGAAAAACTGTTTTTT. This sequence encodes CASSRQGEEKLFF.

The chain couples TRBV7-6 to TRBJ1-3; D unclear. V lost 5 bases and J 0 bases, leaving 14 bases between the germline ends. Germline assignment: CDR1 SGHVS and CDR2 FNYEAQ. This CDR3 has 16 residues. In DNA, the CDR3 is TGTGCCAGCAGCCCCGGCCGGGTGGCCTCTGGAAACACCATATATTTT. Its translation: CASSPGRVASGNTIYF.

The chain carries TRBV7-9 and TRBJ2-7; the D is unclear. This CDR3 contains 12 residues. Germline CDR1 and CDR2: SEHNR and FQNEAQ (reference sequence). V lost 1 base and J 6 bases, leaving 7 bases between the germline ends. CDR3 in amino acids: CASSLGAREQYF. DNA of the CDR3: TGTGCCAGCAGCTTAGGTGCCCGCGAGCAGTACTTC. Variable domain in full (rest from reference TRBV7-9 and TRBJ2-7): DTGVSQNPRHKITKRGQNVTFRCDPISEHNRLYWYRQTLGQGPEFLTYFQNEAQLEKSRLLSDRFSAERPKGSFSTLEIQRTEQGDSAMYLCASSLGAREQYFGPGTRLTVT.

As for this clone: One junction end does not reproduce the germline sequence, and a read error may be involved. The chain recombines TRBV7-7 with TRBJ2-1; the match to TRBD2 covers 11 bases. This CDR3 is built from 15 residues. CDR1 and CDR2 from the germline V gene are SSHAT and FNYEAQ (reference sequence). CDR3 nucleotide sequence: TGTGCTAGCAGCTTGACTAGCGGGATGTACAATGAGCAGTTCTTC. Its translation: CASSLTSGMYNEQFF. Full variable domain (missing parts from reference TRBV7-7 and TRBJ2-1): GAGVSQSPRYKVTKRGQDVTLRCDPISSHATLYWYQQALGQGPEFLTYFNYEAQPDKSGLPSDRFSAERPEGSISTLTIQRTEQRDSAMYRCASSLTSGMYNEQFFGPGTRLTVL.

This chain joins TRBV6-5 and TRBJ2-1; 11 bases agree with TRBD2. Trimming removed 2 bases from V and 8 bases from J; junction bases left unmatched: 5. The CDR3 is 15 residues long. Germline V lookup: CDR1 MNHEY, CDR2 SVGAGI. CDR3 in amino acids: CASSYVLAGVDEQFF. The CDR3 DNA reads TGTGCCAGCAGTTACGTACTAGCGGGAGTGGATGAGCAGTTCTTC.

The rearrangement links TRBV19 to TRBJ1-3, with D maybe TRBD1 (5 bases). The CDR3 extends over 15 amino acids. Per germline, CDR1 LNHDA and CDR2 SQIVND (reference sequence). Between the trimmed V and J ends, which lost 6 bases and 4 bases, there was a span of 16 bases. In nucleotides, the CDR3 is TGTGCCAGTAGGAGGGACGGCACGTTCGGAAACACCATATATTTT. Translation: CASRRDGTFGNTIYF. Together with reference TRBV19 and TRBJ1-3, the CDR3 gives the full variable domain: DGGITQSPKYLFRKEGQNVTLSCEQNLNHDAMYWYRQDPGQGLRLIYYSQIVNDFQKGDIAEGYSVSREKKESFPLTVTSAQKNPTAFYLCASRRDGTFGNTIYFGEGSWLTVV.